The T cell receptor beta chain under discussion was sequenced for a study of CD8 T cells in ankylosing spondylitis. The V gene end was trimmed by 3 bases and the J gene end by 6 bases; junction bases not matched to a gene: 2. This CDR3 is 15 amino acids long. Germline-derived CDR1 and CDR2 are SGHVS and FQNEAQ. As the method for making TCR beta libraries, quantitative 5'-RACE with molecular barcodes was used. TCRdb recomputed calls from the 5' RACE reads with MiXCR, one row per CDR3 protein. The sample contains 180,000 or so distinct CDR3 sequences, around a tenth of which appear only once. Study findings and constraints: A TCR beta motif made of eight highly homologous variants seemed typical of ankylosing spondylitis blood.

As regards this clonotype: Its antigen is not known.

The V call is TRBV7-8, the J call TRBJ2-1; TRBD2 agrees at 13 bases. The sequence was collected from a male donor with ankylosing spondylitis or in good health (not recorded which). Source material: blood, either unsorted or a sorted T cell fraction (not recorded which). The CDR3 DNA sequence: TGTGCCAGCAGCTTCAGGACTAGCGGGAGCAATGAGCAGTTCTTC. The encoded protein is CASSFRTSGSNEQFF.